One and the same sample provided the 18 T cell receptor beta chains below, sequenced in a study of patients and donors after allogeneic stem cell transplantation. Via MiXCR, TCRdb re-called the RT-PCR reads, giving one row per CDR3 protein. The sample yields fewer than 75,000 distinct CDR3 sequences, roughly 15% seen once. The specimen was blood, either unsorted or a sorted T cell fraction (not recorded which). These receptors all stem from a human donor who was either an allogeneic HSCT recipient or a stem cell or donor lymphocyte infusion donor (not recorded which). It is not recorded whose cells these are; they may come from a transplant donor.

This clonotype was found many times. The chain recombines TRBV27 with TRBJ1-2; D not certain. The CDR3 totals 14 residues. Trimming cost V 2 bases and J 3 bases, with 10 bases left between them. The V gene's germline CDR1 is MNHEY and CDR2 SMNVEV (reference sequence). CDR3 sequence (DNA): TGTGCCAGCAGTTTAGGCGGCCGGGACTATGGCTACACCTTC. Translated: CASSLGGRDYGYTF.

The rearrangement uses TRBV19 and TRBJ2-1; 7 positions agree with TRBD2. This CDR3 has 15 amino acids. Germline values: CDR1 LNHDA, CDR2 SQIVND (reference sequence). After removal of 3 bases from V and 3 bases from J, the junction contained 5 bases not matched to a gene. The CDR3 nucleotides read TGTGCCAGTAGTATTGTGACGGGAGGCTACAATGAGCAGTTCTTC. Translated, it gives CASSIVTGGYNEQFF.

The V gene is TRBV5-1, the J gene TRBJ2-7, with 9 bases matching TRBD2. The CDR3 spans 15 residues. The V gene end was trimmed by 1 base and the J gene end by 6 bases; junction bases not matched to a gene: 8. From germline, CDR1 is SGHRS and CDR2 YFSETQ. The CDR3 reads CASSLLEREAGEQYF. CDR3 in DNA: TGCGCCAGCAGCTTGTTGGAGCGGGAGGCTGGCGAGCAGTACTTC.

This clonotype came up many times. The CDR3 DNA reads TGTGCCAGCAGCTTGGAAGCCCCTTCCTACAATGAGCAGTTCTTC. Translation: CASSLEAPSYNEQFF. The chain has TRBV5-5 and TRBJ2-1; unclear D gene. Trimming stripped 0 bases from V and 1 base from J, with 8 bases between. CDR1 SGHKS and CDR2 YYEKEE come from the germline V gene (reference sequence). This CDR3 is built from 15 residues.

The V gene is TRBV3-1, the J gene TRBJ2-6; D gene uncertain. The CDR3 runs to 16 residues. Germline V gene sequence: CDR1 LGHDT, CDR2 YNNKEL (reference sequence). Between the trimmed V and J ends, which lost 0 bases and 0 bases, there was a span of 6 bases. The CDR3 DNA is TGTGCCAGCAGCCAAGAGCAGCTCTCTGGGGCCAACGTCCTGACTTTC. Translating gives CASSQEQLSGANVLTF.

Regarding this clonotype: Germline is not matched at one junction end, which may reflect a read error. The genes are TRBV2 and TRBJ1-5; the match to TRBD1 covers 9 bases. Germline V gene sequence: CDR1 SNHLY, CDR2 FYNNEI. This CDR3 contains 14 residues. The chain's CDR3 is CASTGTGSNQPQQF. The CDR3 DNA reads TGTGCCAGCACAGGGACAGGGAGCAATCAGCCCCAGCAATTT.

This rearrangement joins TRBV2 to TRBJ1-5, with TRBD1 matching over 8 bases. The CDR3 is 15 residues long. Germline V gene sequence: CDR1 SNHLY, CDR2 FYNNEI. The V gene end was trimmed by 5 bases and the J gene end by 6 bases; junction bases not matched to a gene: 9. Here the CDR3 DNA reads TGTGCCAGCAGTCCACGGACAGGGTCGGGTCAGCCCCAGCATTTT. Its protein product is CASSPRTGSGQPQHF.

The genes are TRBV7-9 and TRBJ2-1; D possibly corresponds to TRBD2 (5 bases). The V end lost 3 bases, the J end lost 7 bases, and 10 bases lay between the germline ends. The CDR3 is made up of 13 amino acids. CDR1 is SEHNR, CDR2 FQNEAQ, per germline (reference sequence). The CDR3 DNA reads TGTGCCAGCAGCTTGATAGACTATAATGAGCAGTTCTTC. Translated: CASSLIDYNEQFF. The whole variable domain, filled in from reference TRBV7-9 and TRBJ2-1, reads DTGVSQNPRHKITKRGQNVTFRCDPISEHNRLYWYRQTLGQGPEFLTYFQNEAQLEKSRLLSDRFSAERPKGSFSTLEIQRTEQGDSAMYLCASSLIDYNEQFFGPGTRLTVL.

This clonotype was found many times. The chain combines TRBV7-8 with TRBJ1-5; D is perhaps TRBD1 (6 bases). This CDR3 comprises 16 residues. Per the germline V gene, CDR1 is SGHVS and CDR2 is FQNEAQ. V lost 5 bases, J lost 2 bases, and 16 bases lay in between. The CDR3 loop is CASSVNGGWGNQPQHF. CDR3 nucleotide sequence: TGTGCCAGCAGCGTAAACGGGGGCTGGGGCAATCAGCCCCAGCATTTT.

This clonotype has a handful of counts. This rearrangement joins TRBV29-1 to TRBJ2-7, with 7 bases fitting TRBD2. The CDR3 is made up of 12 amino acids. J was trimmed by 3 bases and V by 4 bases; bases with no gene match: 3. In germline, CDR1 is SQVTM, CDR2 ANQGSEA. The CDR3 bases are TGCAGCGTTGGTGGGGGGGTCTACGAGCAGTACTTC. Translated: CSVGGGVYEQYF.

This clonotype was seen repeatedly, ten times or more. The J gene is TRBJ1-5, the V gene TRBV20-1, with 8 bases aligning to TRBD1. V shed 5 bases and J 2 bases; nucleotides not matched to a gene: 5. Germline V gives CDR1 DFQATT, CDR2 SNEGSKA (reference sequence). The CDR3 has 14 amino acids. This chain's CDR3 is CSAYDRGGNQPQHF. The CDR3 DNA is TGCAGTGCTTACGACAGGGGCGGCAATCAGCCCCAGCATTTT.

In this sample, this clonotype turned up many times. This chain links TRBV27 with TRBJ1-4; D remains ambiguous. The V end lost 7 bases, the J end lost 10 bases, and 10 bases lay between the germline ends. The germline V gene encodes CDR1 MNHEY and CDR2 SMNVEV (reference sequence). The CDR3 is made up of 11 amino acids. CDR3 sequence: CASNGGGKLFF. DNA of the CDR3: TGTGCCAGCAATGGAGGCGGAAAACTGTTTTTT.

This chain joins TRBV10-1 and TRBJ1-1; possible D gene TRBD1, 6 bases. There are 17 residues in the CDR3. Germline V gene data show CDR1 as WNHNN and CDR2 as SYGVQD (reference sequence). Trimming took off 3 bases at V and 5 bases at J, with 22 bases between the two ends. CDR3 DNA sequence: TGCGCCAGCAGTGAATCGCTCGGGGGGCGCATCGGGACTGAAGCTTTCTTT. As protein: CASSESLGGRIGTEAFF.

This clonotype was detected only a few times. The chain joins TRBV15 to TRBJ2-2; the D is unclear. CDR1 and CDR2 (germline): LNHNV, YYDKDF (reference sequence). Trimming took off 3 bases at V and 8 bases at J, with 7 bases between the two ends. CDR3 length: 12 amino acids. The CDR3 here is CATSSWVGELFF. CDR3 nucleotide sequence: TGTGCCACCAGCAGCTGGGTTGGGGAGCTGTTTTTT.

The chain carries TRBV6-5 and TRBJ1-2; TRBD1 agrees at 7 bases. Per the germline V gene, CDR1 is MNHEY and CDR2 is SVGAGI. This CDR3 contains 14 residues. The V and J ends lost 6 bases and 6 bases, in that order; junction bases with no gene match: 10. CDR3: CASSGIGGADGYTF. DNA for the CDR3: TGTGCCAGCAGCGGGATAGGGGGCGCTGATGGCTACACCTTC.

This clonotype was detected many times. The chain is built from TRBV18 and TRBJ1-5; D gene uncertain. The germline V gene has CDR1 KGHSH and CDR2 LQKENI. V was shortened by 2 bases and J by 1 base, with 9 bases between the two germline ends. The CDR3 has 15 amino acids. The CDR3 bases are TGTGCCAGCTCACCAGTCCCGGAGAGCAATCAGCCCCAGCATTTT. The encoded protein is CASSPVPESNQPQHF.

The table lists this clonotype with a few counts. This sequence joins TRBV24-1 and TRBJ2-2; D gene ambiguous. This CDR3 is built from 16 residues. Germline CDR1 KGHDR, CDR2 SFDVKD. Trimming removed 1 base at V and 2 bases at J, with 10 bases between. In nucleotides, the CDR3 is TGTGCCACCAGTGATTTAACAGCAGACAACACCGGGGAGCTGTTTTTT. Translation gives CATSDLTADNTGELFF.

As for this clonotype: The germline gene is not matched at one end of the junction; a read error may be the cause. CDR3 loop: CASSPTVYNEQFF. CDR3 sequence (DNA): TGTGCTAGCAGCCCGACGGTGTACAATGAGCAGTTCTTC. The V and J genes are TRBV7-7 and TRBJ2-1; D unresolved. The germline V gene encodes CDR1 SSHAT and CDR2 FNYEAQ (reference sequence). The CDR3 is made up of 13 amino acids.